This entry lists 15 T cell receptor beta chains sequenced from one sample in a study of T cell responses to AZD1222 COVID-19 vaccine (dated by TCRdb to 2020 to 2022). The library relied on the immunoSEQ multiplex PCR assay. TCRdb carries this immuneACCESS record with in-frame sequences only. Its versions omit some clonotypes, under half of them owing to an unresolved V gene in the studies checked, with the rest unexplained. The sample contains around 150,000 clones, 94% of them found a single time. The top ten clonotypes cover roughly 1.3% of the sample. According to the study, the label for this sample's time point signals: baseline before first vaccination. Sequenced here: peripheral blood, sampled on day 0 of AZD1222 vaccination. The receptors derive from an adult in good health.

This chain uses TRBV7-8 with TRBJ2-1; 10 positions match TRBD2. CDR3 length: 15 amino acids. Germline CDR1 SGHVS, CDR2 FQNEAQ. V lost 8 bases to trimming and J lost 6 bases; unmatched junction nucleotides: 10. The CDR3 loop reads CASARLAGEGNEQFF. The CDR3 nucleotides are TGTGCCAGCGCCCGGCTAGCGGGGGAGGGCAATGAGCAGTTCTTC.

The CDR3 coding sequence is TGTGCCAGCAGTTTTGGGGAGACCCAGTACTTC. This gives the protein CASSFGETQYF. The rearrangement joins TRBV5-6 to TRBJ2-5, with D unresolved. The CDR3 runs to 11 residues. Trimming cost V 5 bases and J 5 bases, with 7 bases left between them. CDR1 and CDR2 from the germline V gene are SGHDT and YYEEEE.

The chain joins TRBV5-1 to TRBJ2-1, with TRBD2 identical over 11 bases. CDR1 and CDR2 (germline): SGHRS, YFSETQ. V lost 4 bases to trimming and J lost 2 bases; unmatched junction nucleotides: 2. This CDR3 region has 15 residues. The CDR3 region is CASSPLAGAYNEQFF. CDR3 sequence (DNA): TGCGCCAGCAGCCCACTAGCGGGAGCCTACAATGAGCAGTTCTTC. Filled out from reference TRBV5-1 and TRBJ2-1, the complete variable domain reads KAGVTQTPRYLIKTRGQQVTLSCSPISGHRSVSWYQQTPGQGLQFLFEYFSETQRNKGNFPGRFSGRQFSNSRSEMNVSTLELGDSALYLCASSPLAGAYNEQFFGPGTRLTVL.

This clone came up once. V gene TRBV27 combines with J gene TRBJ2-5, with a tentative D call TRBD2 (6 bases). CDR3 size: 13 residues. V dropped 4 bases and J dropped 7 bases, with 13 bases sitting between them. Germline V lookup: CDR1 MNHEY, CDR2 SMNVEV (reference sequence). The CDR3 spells CASSWRGSGTQYF. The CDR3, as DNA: TGTGCCAGCAGTTGGAGGGGATCCGGGACCCAGTACTTC.

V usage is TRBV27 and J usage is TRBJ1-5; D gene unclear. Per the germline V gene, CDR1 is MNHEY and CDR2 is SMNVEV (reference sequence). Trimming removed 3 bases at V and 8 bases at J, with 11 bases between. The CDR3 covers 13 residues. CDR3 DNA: TGTGCCAGCAGTTTTACCGGGATTGAGCCCCAGCATTTT. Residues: CASSFTGIEPQHF.

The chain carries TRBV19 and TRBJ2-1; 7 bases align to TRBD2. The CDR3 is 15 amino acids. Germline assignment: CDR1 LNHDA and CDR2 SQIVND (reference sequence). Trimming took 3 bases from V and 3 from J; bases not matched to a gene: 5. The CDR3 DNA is TGTGCCAGTAGTATTAGGAGCGGGGACTACAATGAGCAGTTCTTC. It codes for CASSIRSGDYNEQFF.

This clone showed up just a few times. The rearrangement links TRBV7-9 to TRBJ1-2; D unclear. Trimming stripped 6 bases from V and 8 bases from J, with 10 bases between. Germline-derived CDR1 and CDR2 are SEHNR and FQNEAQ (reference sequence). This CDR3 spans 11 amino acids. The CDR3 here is CASSSNLGYTF. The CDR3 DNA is TGTGCCAGCAGTTCCAACCTCGGCTACACCTTC.

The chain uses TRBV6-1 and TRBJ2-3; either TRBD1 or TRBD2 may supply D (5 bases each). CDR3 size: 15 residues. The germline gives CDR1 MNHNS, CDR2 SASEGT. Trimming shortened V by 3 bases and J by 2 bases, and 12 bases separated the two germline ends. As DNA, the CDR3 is TGTGCCAGCAGTGACCGGGACGGAACCACAGATACGCAGTATTTT. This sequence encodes CASSDRDGTTDTQYF.

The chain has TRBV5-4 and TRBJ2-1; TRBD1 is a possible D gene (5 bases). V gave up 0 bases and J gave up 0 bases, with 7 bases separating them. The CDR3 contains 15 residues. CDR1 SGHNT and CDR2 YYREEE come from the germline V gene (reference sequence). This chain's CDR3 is CASSLGQSSYNEQFF. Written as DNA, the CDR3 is TGTGCCAGCAGCTTGGGACAGAGCTCCTACAATGAGCAGTTCTTC.

The CDR3 spells CASSEKNRGITEAFF. The CDR3 nucleotides are TGTGCCAGTAGTGAGAAAAACAGGGGAATCACTGAAGCTTTCTTT. This sequence joins TRBV19 and TRBJ1-1, with 7 bases lining up with TRBD1. This CDR3 has 15 amino acids. Germline V gene data show CDR1 as LNHDA and CDR2 as SQIVND (reference sequence). Unmatched junction bases numbered 10, after V lost 5 bases and J lost 4 bases.

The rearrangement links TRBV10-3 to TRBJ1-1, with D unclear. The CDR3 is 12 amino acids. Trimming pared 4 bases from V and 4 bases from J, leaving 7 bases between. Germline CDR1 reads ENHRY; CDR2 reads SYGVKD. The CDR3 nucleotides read TGTGCCATCAGTGGTGTCAGCACTGAAGCTTTCTTT. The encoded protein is CAISGVSTEAFF.

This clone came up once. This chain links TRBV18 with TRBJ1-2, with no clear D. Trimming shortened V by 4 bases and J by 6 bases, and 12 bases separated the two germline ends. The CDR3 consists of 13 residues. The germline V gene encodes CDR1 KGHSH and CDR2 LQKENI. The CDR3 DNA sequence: TGTGCCAGCTCACGGGCGGGGAAAGATGGCTACACCTTC. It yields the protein CASSRAGKDGYTF.

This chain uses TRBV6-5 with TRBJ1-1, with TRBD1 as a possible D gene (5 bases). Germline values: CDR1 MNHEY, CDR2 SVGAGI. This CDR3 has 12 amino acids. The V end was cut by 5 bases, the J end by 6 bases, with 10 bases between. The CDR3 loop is CASSTGLSEAFF. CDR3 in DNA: TGTGCCAGCAGTACAGGTCTCTCTGAAGCTTTCTTT.

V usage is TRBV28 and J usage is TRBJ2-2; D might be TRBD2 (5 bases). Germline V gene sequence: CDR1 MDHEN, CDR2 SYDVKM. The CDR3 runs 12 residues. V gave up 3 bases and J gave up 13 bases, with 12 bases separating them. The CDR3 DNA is TGTGCCAGCAGTTTGGGGAGCGTCCCGCTGTTTTTT. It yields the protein CASSLGSVPLFF.

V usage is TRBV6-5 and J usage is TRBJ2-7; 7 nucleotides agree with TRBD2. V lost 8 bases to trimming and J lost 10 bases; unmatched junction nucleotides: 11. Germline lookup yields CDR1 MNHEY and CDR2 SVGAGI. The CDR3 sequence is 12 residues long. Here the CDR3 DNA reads TGTGCCAGCGGGGGGGTGACACTACACCAGTACGTC. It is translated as CASGGVTLHQYV.